Below are 5 T cell receptor beta chains sequenced from a single sample in a study of T cell repertoires in cytomegalovirus infection. For these receptors, no antigen is known. MiXCR, applied by TCRdb to the reads, yields one record per CDR3 protein. The sample contains about 78,000 distinct CDR3 sequences, roughly 37% of which appear only once. Sequenced here: CD8+ T cells from cultured PBMCs, sampled from culture after CMV antigen stimulation. The receptors were sampled from a human donor in good health (CMV status not recorded). Some clones in this sample may be carry-over from other donors' samples.

This clonotype turned up a few times. The CDR3 loop is CASSIVIRTANTEAFF. CDR3 nucleotide sequence: TGTGCCAGTAGTATAGTAATCCGGACAGCGAACACTGAAGCTTTCTTT. The rearrangement uses TRBV19 and TRBJ1-1, with a possible D match to TRBD1 (6 bases). The CDR3 sequence is 16 residues long. V lost 1 base and J lost 1, with 13 bases in between. CDR1 is LNHDA and CDR2 is SQIVND in the germline V gene (reference sequence).

This clonotype was picked up a small number of times. The chain combines TRBV12-3 or TRBV12-4 with TRBJ1-5; 7 positions match TRBD1. The CDR3 length is 15 residues. V gave up 7 bases and J gave up 2 bases; unmatched junction bases: 8. The CDR3 here is CASIQGTDRNQPQHF. DNA for the CDR3: TGTGCCAGCATCCAAGGGACAGACCGCAATCAGCCCCAGCATTTT.

The chain combines TRBV7-6 with TRBJ2-7, with D possibly TRBD2 on 5 matching bases. Germline V gene lookup returns CDR1 SGHVS and CDR2 FNYEAQ. V was cut by 4 bases and J by 0 bases, with 7 bases left in between. The CDR3 is 13 amino acids. The CDR3 protein is CASSSGNSYEQYF. The CDR3 DNA follows: TGTGCCAGCAGCTCGGGGAACTCCTACGAGCAGTACTTC.

This sequence joins TRBV7-8 and TRBJ2-7, with 9 bases matching TRBD2. The trim removed 5 bases at V and 2 bases at J, leaving 13 bases unmatched. The CDR3 loop spans 17 amino acids. Per the germline V gene, CDR1 is SGHVS and CDR2 is FQNEAQ. This CDR3 is CASSPLEVAGATYEQYF. For the CDR3, the DNA is TGTGCCAGCAGCCCGCTCGAGGTAGCGGGGGCGACCTACGAGCAGTACTTC.

The rearrangement joins TRBV7-4 to TRBJ1-1; D remains ambiguous. CDR1 is SGHVT and CDR2 is SQSDAQ in the germline V gene. V was shortened by 1 base and J by 6 bases, with 9 bases between the two germline ends. This CDR3 contains 13 residues. DNA of the CDR3: TGTGCCAGCAGCTTAGGAGGAGGGCCTGAAGCTTTCTTT. The encoded protein is CASSLGGGPEAFF.